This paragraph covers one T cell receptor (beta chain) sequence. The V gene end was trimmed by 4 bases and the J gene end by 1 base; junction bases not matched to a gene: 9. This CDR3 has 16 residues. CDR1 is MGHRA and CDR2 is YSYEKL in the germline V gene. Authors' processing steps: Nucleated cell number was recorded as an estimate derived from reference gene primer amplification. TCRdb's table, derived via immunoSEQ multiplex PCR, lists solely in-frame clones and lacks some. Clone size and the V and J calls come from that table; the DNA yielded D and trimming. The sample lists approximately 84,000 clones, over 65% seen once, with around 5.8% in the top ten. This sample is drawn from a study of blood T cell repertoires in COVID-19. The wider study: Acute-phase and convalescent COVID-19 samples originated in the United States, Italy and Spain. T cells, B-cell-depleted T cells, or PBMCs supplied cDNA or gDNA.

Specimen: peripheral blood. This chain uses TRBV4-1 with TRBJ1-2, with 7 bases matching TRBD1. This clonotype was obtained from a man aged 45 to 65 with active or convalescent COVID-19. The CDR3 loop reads CASSRDRVGGNYGYTF. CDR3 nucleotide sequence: TGCGCCAGCAGCCGCGACAGGGTAGGAGGTAACTATGGCTACACCTTC.